One and the same sample provided the 19 T cell receptor beta chains below, sequenced in a study of cytomegalovirus exposure and HLA in healthy donors. TCRdb's copy holds only in-frame clones and misses some; the assay was immunoSEQ multiplex PCR. Of approximately 81,000 clones listed, 85% to 95% were seen once; the top ten hold about 0.61%. Sequencing input: PBMCs. The source of these receptors is a young man in good health and CMV-seronegative.

The chain combines TRBV19 with TRBJ2-3, with 7 bases aligning to TRBD2. The CDR3 is 15 residues long. Looked up from germline, CDR1 is LNHDA and CDR2 is SQIVND (reference sequence). Losses at the gene ends were 6 bases for V and 2 bases for J; bases not matched to a gene: 8. The DNA for the CDR3 is TGTGCCAGTAGGGGGCTTAGCGGGTACACAGATACGCAGTATTTT. Protein product: CASRGLSGYTDTQYF. The full variable domain, in which reference TRBV19 and TRBJ2-3 provide the parts outside the CDR3, is DGGITQSPKYLFRKEGQNVTLSCEQNLNHDAMYWYRQDPGQGLRLIYYSQIVNDFQKGDIAEGYSVSREKKESFPLTVTSAQKNPTAFYLCASRGLSGYTDTQYFGPGTRLTVL.

The chain carries TRBV21-1 and TRBJ1-1. TRBV21-1 is a pseudogene. The CDR3 loop spans 12 amino acids. The CDR3 protein is CASSPPRTEAFF. The CDR3 coding sequence is TGTGCCAGCAGCCCCCCCCGCACTGAAGCTTTCTTT.

The chain joins TRBV6-1 to TRBJ2-3, with 11 bases that match TRBD2. V lost 6 bases and J lost 4; bases outside the gene matches: 6. Germline V gene data show CDR1 as MNHNS and CDR2 as SASEGT. CDR3 size: 15 residues. DNA for the CDR3: TGTGCCAGCAGATTTAGCGGGAGGGGCGCAGATACGCAGTATTTT. The encoded protein is CASRFSGRGADTQYF.

The CDR3 spells CASSSRTSAYFNEQFF. CDR3 DNA: TGTGCCAGCAGCTCGCGGACTAGCGCTTACTTCAATGAGCAGTTCTTC. The chain joins TRBV5-4 to TRBJ2-1; 9 positions agree with TRBD2. CDR1 and CDR2 from the germline V gene are SGHNT and YYREEE (reference sequence). The CDR3 is 16 amino acids. Trimming at V came to 3 bases and at J to 6 bases, leaving 10 bases not matched to a gene.

This clone appeared a few times. The chain links TRBV4-2 to TRBJ2-3; 13 bases are a match to TRBD2. Germline CDR1 reads LGHNA; CDR2 reads YNFKEQ. CDR3 length: 16 residues. The ends lost 0 bases at V and 4 bases at J; junction bases unmatched: 1. CDR3 bases: TGTGCCAGCAGCCAAGAAACTAGCGGGGGGGCAGATACGCAGTATTTT. Its protein product is CASSQETSGGADTQYF.

The chain recombines TRBV11-3 with TRBJ1-1; no firm D call. The V and J ends lost 4 bases and 0 bases respectively, with 12 bases between them. The CDR3 consists of 15 residues. CDR1 SGHNT and CDR2 YENEEA come from the germline V gene. CDR3: CASSSPAHMNTEAFF. The CDR3 nucleotides read TGTGCCAGCAGCTCCCCCGCCCACATGAACACTGAAGCTTTCTTT.

The chain is built from TRBV27 and TRBJ1-3; no reliable D call. The V and J ends lost 6 bases and 0 bases respectively, with 6 bases between them. The CDR3 is made up of 13 amino acids. CDR1 is MNHEY, CDR2 SMNVEV, per germline (reference sequence). CDR3 amino acids: CASRSRSGNTIYF. CDR3 DNA: TGTGCCAGCAGATCCCGCTCTGGAAACACCATATATTTT.

This clone came up once. This rearrangement joins TRBV2 to TRBJ2-1; 8 nucleotides line up with TRBD2. The CDR3 spans 16 residues. Per germline, CDR1 SNHLY and CDR2 FYNNEI. V was pared by 6 bases and J by 9 bases, with 16 bases of the junction left unmatched. The CDR3 bases are TGTGCCAGCAGACTCGGAACGGGGGGGCATCAGGGTGAGCAGTTCTTC. The encoded protein is CASRLGTGGHQGEQFF.

The chain recombines TRBV27 with TRBJ1-2, with D perhaps matching TRBD1 (5 bases). Trimming shortened V by 6 bases and J by 4 bases, and 18 bases separated the two germline ends. The CDR3 spans 15 residues. Germline CDR1 reads MNHEY; CDR2 reads SMNVEV (reference sequence). Written as DNA, the CDR3 is TGTGCCAGCAGACACACCCAGGGATTAGGCTATGGCTACACCTTC. Translation gives CASRHTQGLGYGYTF.

In this sample, this clone turned up a few times. The chain carries TRBV4-1 and TRBJ1-2, with D unresolved. This CDR3 comprises 15 residues. CDR1 is MGHRA and CDR2 is YSYEKL in the germline V gene. V lost 1 base to trimming and J lost 4 bases, with 13 bases between them. The CDR3 bases are TGCGCCAGCAGCCAAGGTACAGCCAGCTCCTATGGCTACACCTTC. Translating it yields CASSQGTASSYGYTF.

The rearrangement uses TRBV19 and TRBJ1-2; a possible D gene is TRBD1 (5 bases). The CDR3 loop spans 16 amino acids. V lost 2 bases to trimming and J lost 0 bases, with 13 bases between them. Germline-derived CDR1 and CDR2 are LNHDA and SQIVND (reference sequence). The CDR3: CASSILGQIANYGYTF. CDR3 DNA: TGTGCCAGTAGTATACTCGGACAAATAGCTAACTATGGCTACACCTTC.

This clone appeared a single time. The chain has TRBV7-2 and TRBJ2-7, with D possibly TRBD2 on 5 matching bases. Germline V gene lookup returns CDR1 SGHTA and CDR2 FQGNSA. V was clipped by 1 base and J by 1 base, with 8 bases between them. The CDR3 is 14 amino acids. The CDR3 coding sequence is TGTGCCAGCAGCTTAGGCGGGTTTTCCTACGAGCAGTACTTC. Its translation is CASSLGGFSYEQYF.

The chain has TRBV9 and TRBJ2-7, with 8 nucleotides matching TRBD2. The CDR3 contains 13 residues. CDR1 and CDR2 from the germline V gene are SGDLS and YYNGEE. V shed 4 bases, J shed 4 bases, and the junction held 4 bases outside the gene matches. The CDR3 region is CASSPRGGYEQYF. As DNA, the CDR3 is TGTGCCAGCAGCCCCCGGGGGGGGTACGAGCAGTACTTC.

This chain connects TRBV19 to TRBJ2-3, with D possibly matching TRBD2 (6 bases). The CDR3 runs 16 residues. V lost 3 bases and J 2 bases, leaving 15 bases between the germline ends. Per the germline V gene, CDR1 is LNHDA and CDR2 is SQIVND (reference sequence). The CDR3 protein is CASSMAPSSATDTQYF. The CDR3 DNA is TGTGCCAGTAGTATGGCTCCGTCTAGCGCCACAGATACGCAGTATTTT. Variable domain in full (rest from reference TRBV19 and TRBJ2-3): DGGITQSPKYLFRKEGQNVTLSCEQNLNHDAMYWYRQDPGQGLRLIYYSQIVNDFQKGDIAEGYSVSREKKESFPLTVTSAQKNPTAFYLCASSMAPSSATDTQYFGPGTRLTVL.

This chain joins TRBV5-1 and TRBJ2-2; TRBD1 matches 9 bases. The CDR3 has 15 amino acids. Losses at the gene ends were 1 base for V and 6 bases for J; bases not matched to a gene: 4. Germline CDR1 and CDR2: SGHRS and YFSETQ. The CDR3 here is CASSLPTGGSGELFF. The CDR3 region has the DNA TGCGCCAGCAGCTTGCCGACAGGGGGTTCCGGGGAGCTGTTTTTT.

The V gene is TRBV30, the J gene TRBJ2-2; possibly TRBD1 for D (6 bases). Germline V CDR1 and CDR2: GTSNPN, SVGIG (reference sequence). The CDR3 sequence is 13 residues long. Written as DNA, the CDR3 is TGTTCTGGGGGCGGACCGAACACCGGGGAGCTGTTTTTT. Its translation is CSGGGPNTGELFF.

The rearrangement uses TRBV6-1 and TRBJ1-5, with D possibly being TRBD1 (5 bases). The length of the CDR3 is 16 residues. Germline V gene sequence: CDR1 MNHNS, CDR2 SASEGT. Trimming removed 4 bases at V and 1 base at J, with 14 bases between. The CDR3 nucleotides read TGTGCCAGCAGTGCTGGGGGGTTACCGAGCAATCAGCCCCAGCATTTT. This translates into CASSAGGLPSNQPQHF.

The chain uses TRBV18 and TRBJ2-5, with a tentative D call TRBD2 (5 bases). CDR1 is KGHSH and CDR2 is LQKENI in the germline V gene. The CDR3 is 14 amino acids. The V end was cut by 0 bases, the J end by 3 bases, with 8 bases between. CDR3 amino acids: CASSPPNGEETQYF. CDR3 nucleotides: TGTGCCAGCTCACCACCGAACGGGGAAGAGACCCAGTACTTC.

Notes on this clone: Germline is not matched at one junction end, which may reflect a read error. The chain is built from TRBV2 and TRBJ1-5; the match to TRBD1 covers 8 bases. This CDR3 has 13 residues. Germline CDR1 and CDR2: SNHLY and FYNNEI. CDR3 protein: CASCDRGNQPQHF. The CDR3 region has the DNA TGTGCCAGCTGTGACAGGGGAAATCAGCCCCAGCATTTT.